Below are 26 T cell receptor beta chains sequenced from a single sample in a study of monozygotic twins with inflammatory bowel disease (dated by TCRdb to about 2019). Library construction relied on 5' RACE. The sequencer listed for this sample is Illumina HiSeq 2500. Following TCRdb reprocessing, every CDR3 protein sequence forms one entry, and DNA is not provided. The record for this sample contains about 160,000 distinct CDR3 sequences. The leading ten clones occupy 2% to 3% of the sample. The sequenced sample was blood. The receptors stem from a human donor with ulcerative colitis or Crohn's disease, or a healthy co-twin of an affected twin (not recorded which).

The chain uses TRBV20-1 and TRBJ1-1. Germline CDR1 and CDR2: DFQATT and SNEGSKA (reference sequence). The CDR3 loop spans 17 amino acids. The CDR3 loop reads CSAPGDWGRGMNTEAFF.

V gene TRBV5-5 combines with J gene TRBJ2-3. Germline V lookup: CDR1 SGHKS, CDR2 YYEKEE (reference sequence). This CDR3 is 13 amino acids long. This CDR3 reads CASSLSKADTQYF.

The CDR3 region is CASSDRRGQSYGYTF. V usage is TRBV19 and J usage is TRBJ1-2; TCRdb's D call, TRBD1, is unchecked because there is no DNA. CDR3 length: 15 residues. Germline lookup yields CDR1 LNHDA and CDR2 SQIVND (reference sequence).

The chain has TRBV10-3 and TRBJ2-7. This CDR3 comprises 11 residues. CDR1 ENHRY and CDR2 SYGVKD come from the germline V gene. The CDR3 loop reads CAISAKYEQYF.

The genes are TRBV5-6 and TRBJ1-5; TCRdb selects TRBD1, and the lack of DNA leaves this call unchecked. Germline V gene sequence: CDR1 SGHDT, CDR2 YYEEEE. CDR3 length: 13 residues. The CDR3 spells CASSGGQGQPQHF.

The chain is built from TRBV7-2 and TRBJ2-7. Germline-derived CDR1 and CDR2 are SGHTA and FQGNSA. This CDR3 spans 15 amino acids. CDR3 sequence: CASSFIPVVSYEQYF.

This chain uses TRBV28 with TRBJ2-1. CDR3 length: 16 amino acids. CDR1 is MDHEN and CDR2 is SYDVKM in the germline V gene. The CDR3 protein is CASSLIGGSTNNEQFF.

This chain connects TRBV7-8 to TRBJ2-7; the TCRdb call, TRBD1, lacks DNA for checking. This CDR3 is built from 15 residues. Germline V gene data show CDR1 as SGHVS and CDR2 as FQNEAQ. The CDR3 loop reads CASSPGRGILYEQYF.

This chain uses TRBV12-3 or TRBV12-4 with TRBJ2-5. CDR3 length: 13 amino acids. The CDR3 protein is CASTLVYQETQYF.

V and J are TRBV12-3 or TRBV12-4 and TRBJ2-7; TCRdb picks TRBD1, but there is no DNA to check that call. The CDR3 sequence is 13 residues long. CDR3 loop: CASRPMTAQEQYF.

The V gene is TRBV20-1, the J gene TRBJ2-5; the D call of TRBD2 rests on TCRdb alone, since no DNA is present to check it. Germline V gives CDR1 DFQATT, CDR2 SNEGSKA (reference sequence). CDR3 length equals 14 residues. CDR3 residues: CSAQRTSGEETQYF.

J is TRBJ1-4 and V is TRBV7-8. Germline V gene sequence: CDR1 SGHVS, CDR2 FQNEAQ. The CDR3 has 15 amino acids. The CDR3 here is CASSSPRQGGEKLFF.

This rearrangement joins TRBV19 to TRBJ2-2; there is no DNA to check the TCRdb D call of TRBD1. The CDR3 loop spans 17 amino acids. Germline CDR1 reads LNHDA; CDR2 reads SQIVND (reference sequence). The CDR3 spells CASREYWGDPGTGELFF.

The CDR3 protein is CASSLEASGNQETQYF. This chain links TRBV11-3 with TRBJ2-5; TCRdb reports TRBD2, a call that lacks DNA to check it against. The CDR3 contains 16 residues. From germline, CDR1 is SGHNT and CDR2 YENEEA.

The chain is built from TRBV10-3 and TRBJ2-5; TCRdb's D call, TRBD1, is unchecked because there is no DNA. This CDR3 has 15 amino acids. Germline CDR1 reads ENHRY; CDR2 reads SYGVKD. Here the CDR3 reads CAISEIRGAGETQYF.

The CDR3: CSARDFESGGKTQYF. The chain recombines TRBV20-1 with TRBJ2-5; with no DNA, the TCRdb D assignment of TRBD1 cannot be verified. The CDR3 runs to 15 residues. Germline CDR1 DFQATT, CDR2 SNEGSKA (reference sequence).

This chain links TRBV20-1 with TRBJ2-1. Germline CDR1 is DFQATT and CDR2 is SNEGSKA (reference sequence). The CDR3 length is 15 residues. This CDR3 is CSASRMGNSYNEQFF.

The gene calls are TRBV4-1 and TRBJ2-3; there is no DNA to check the TCRdb D call of TRBD2. The CDR3 is made up of 17 amino acids. Germline-derived CDR1 and CDR2 are MGHRA and YSYEKL. The CDR3: CASSQDEREGRRDTQYF.

This chain connects TRBV27 to TRBJ2-6; TCRdb designates TRBD1, a call that cannot be tested without DNA. The CDR3 spans 15 residues. Germline values: CDR1 MNHEY, CDR2 SMNVEV (reference sequence). CDR3 region: CASSPRGAGANVLTF.

The chain joins TRBV2 to TRBJ1-2; with no DNA, the TCRdb D assignment of TRBD1 cannot be verified. The CDR3 is made up of 11 amino acids. Germline V gene sequence: CDR1 SNHLY, CDR2 FYNNEI. CDR3 sequence reads: CASRQGDGYTF.

The chain combines TRBV29-1 with TRBJ1-1; TCRdb picks TRBD1, but there is no DNA to check that call. CDR1 and CDR2 from the germline V gene are SQVTM and ANQGSEA. There are 15 residues in the CDR3. CDR3 sequence reads: CSVAERGGAGTEAFF.

The chain is built from TRBV15 and TRBJ1-1; with no DNA, the TCRdb D assignment of TRBD1 cannot be verified. CDR3 length equals 15 residues. CDR1 is LNHNV, CDR2 YYDKDF, per germline (reference sequence). The CDR3 sequence: CATSREGQGNTEAFF.

The rearrangement joins TRBV7-3 to TRBJ2-7. CDR1 and CDR2 from the germline V gene are SGHTA and FQGTGA. The CDR3 covers 15 residues. The CDR3: CASSLTRQMSYEQYF.

The chain couples TRBV11-2 to TRBJ2-7; TCRdb's assignment of TRBD1 cannot be checked, as there is no DNA. From germline, CDR1 is SGHAT and CDR2 FQNNGV. CDR3 length equals 13 residues. The CDR3 sequence: CASTTGVHYEQYF.

The genes are TRBV27 and TRBJ2-7; the TCRdb D gene call, TRBD1, has no DNA to confirm it. The CDR3 totals 19 residues. Germline V gives CDR1 MNHEY, CDR2 SMNVEV (reference sequence). The CDR3: CASSLSSPLGQEFSYEQYF.

The chain links TRBV19 to TRBJ2-1. The CDR3 sequence is 15 residues long. Per germline, CDR1 LNHDA and CDR2 SQIVND (reference sequence). The CDR3 reads CASSLSGPSYNEQFF.